The clone carrying this T cell receptor beta chain occurred many times. This specimen belongs to a study of T-cell reconstitution after alpha-beta-depleted transplantation in children. Unique molecular identifiers were incorporated into the prepared TCRbeta library. TCRdb reanalysed the PCR reads using MiXCR and keeps one entry per CDR3 protein. This sample has about 400,000 distinct CDR3 sequences; around 21% occur once, and the top ten carry 3.8%. The starting material was PBMCs from the stem cell graft donor, obtained from the stem cell graft. The TCR originated in a human donor who donated a stem cell graft to a child with acute myeloid leukemia.

The CDR3 is CAMKTSGSTDTQYF. As DNA, the CDR3 is TGTGCCATGAAGACTAGCGGGAGCACAGATACGCAGTATTTT. The chain carries TRBV10-3 and TRBJ2-3; 10 bases are a match to TRBD2. Looked up from germline, CDR1 is ENHRY and CDR2 is SYGVKD. CDR3 length: 14 residues. Unmatched junction bases numbered 3, after V lost 9 bases and J lost 0 bases.